The 19 T cell receptor beta chains below all came from one sample that was sequenced in a study of T cell changes during pregnancy in multiple sclerosis (dated by TCRdb to between 2019 and 2020). Library creation used the immunoSEQ multiplex PCR assay. As stored in TCRdb, this immuneACCESS dataset retains in-frame rearrangements with V and J assigned. A fraction of the clones does not appear; measured against another copy, unresolved V genes explain less than half of the discrepancy, and the remainder lacks a known reason. Present in this sample are approximately 60,000 clones, around 90% of which were seen just once. Roughly 1.4% of the sample lies in the top ten. Specimen: peripheral blood, collected in the second trimester of pregnancy. The receptors come from a female donor with multiple sclerosis, enrolled in a pregnancy study.

This chain links TRBV6-1 with TRBJ1-6; no clear D. The germline CDR1 and CDR2 sequences are MNHNS and SASEGT. The ends were cut back, 4 bases at V and 6 bases at J, with 10 bases in the middle. The CDR3 loop spans 14 amino acids. The CDR3 reads CASSVRDFNSPLHF. The CDR3, as DNA: TGTGCCAGCAGTGTCCGGGATTTTAATTCACCCCTCCACTTT.

The chain couples TRBV18 to TRBJ2-2; a weak D match, TRBD2 (5 bases). Germline V gives CDR1 KGHSH, CDR2 LQKENI. The V and J ends lost 2 bases and 2 bases respectively, with 6 bases between them. CDR3 size: 14 residues. The CDR3: CASSPGRNTGELFF. The CDR3 DNA sequence: TGTGCCAGCTCACCAGGGAGAAACACCGGGGAGCTGTTTTTT.

This chain joins TRBV9 and TRBJ2-7; 7 bases line up with TRBD1. This CDR3 is built from 13 residues. Germline values: CDR1 SGDLS, CDR2 YYNGEE. The ends lost 4 bases at V and 3 bases at J; junction bases unmatched: 4. CDR3 nucleotide sequence: TGTGCCAGCAGCTTGGGGGACAGCTACGAGCAGTACTTC. Its protein product is CASSLGDSYEQYF.

The chain is built from TRBV5-6 and TRBJ1-2, with no clear D. This CDR3 contains 16 residues. V dropped 1 base and J dropped 4 bases, with 17 bases sitting between them. Germline V gene data show CDR1 as SGHDT and CDR2 as YYEEEE. CDR3 bases: TGTGCCAGCAGCTTGAACTCTGGGCGCTCAGGCTATGGCTACACCTTC. This codes for CASSLNSGRSGYGYTF.

The V gene is TRBV18, the J gene TRBJ2-1; maybe TRBD1 (5 bases). Germline V gene lookup returns CDR1 KGHSH and CDR2 LQKENI. V lost 2 bases and J 1 base, leaving 9 bases between the germline ends. The CDR3 is 15 residues long. The CDR3 loop reads CASSPGHASYNEQFF. In DNA, the CDR3 is TGTGCCAGCTCACCAGGACACGCTTCCTACAATGAGCAGTTCTTC.

The chain recombines TRBV4-1 with TRBJ2-2, with 10 bases that match TRBD1. V was clipped by 1 base and J by 6 bases; unmatched bases: 8. This CDR3 comprises 17 residues. Germline V gene sequence: CDR1 MGHRA, CDR2 YSYEKL. This CDR3 is CASSQGRQGARSGELFF. As DNA, the CDR3 is TGCGCCAGCAGCCAAGGCCGACAGGGGGCGCGTTCCGGGGAGCTGTTTTTT.

By share, this clone counts as medium-sized. The chain has TRBV6-1 and TRBJ2-7, with TRBD1 matching over 9 bases. V lost 1 base and J lost 2; bases outside the gene matches: 6. CDR1 is MNHNS, CDR2 SASEGT, per germline. The CDR3 is 16 amino acids. CDR3 bases: TGTGCCAGCAGTGAAGGTACAGGGGGCGGCCCCTACGAGCAGTACTTC. Its protein product is CASSEGTGGGPYEQYF.

This clone is a singleton in its sample. The V gene is TRBV5-1, the J gene TRBJ1-2; D remains ambiguous. Trimming cost V 0 bases and J 6 bases, with 9 bases left between them. Germline V gives CDR1 SGHRS, CDR2 YFSETQ. This CDR3 is 13 amino acids long. CDR3 sequence reads: CASSLAPVNGYTF. In nucleotides, the CDR3 is TGCGCCAGCAGCTTGGCCCCGGTAAATGGCTACACCTTC. Variable domain in full (rest from reference TRBV5-1 and TRBJ1-2): KAGVTQTPRYLIKTRGQQVTLSCSPISGHRSVSWYQQTPGQGLQFLFEYFSETQRNKGNFPGRFSGRQFSNSRSEMNVSTLELGDSALYLCASSLAPVNGYTFGSGTRLTVV.

In this sample, this clone turned up once. The chain has TRBV13 and TRBJ1-1; no firm D call. Deletions cut 1 base from V and 1 base from J, with 4 bases between. The germline gives CDR1 PRHDT, CDR2 FYEKMQ (reference sequence). The CDR3 is 13 residues long. CDR3 DNA sequence: TGTGCCAGCAGCTTAGTCGGGAACACTGAAGCTTTCTTT. Translating gives CASSLVGNTEAFF.

The genes are TRBV7-3 and TRBJ2-3; TRBD2 aligns across 8 bases. Germline V gene lookup returns CDR1 SGHTA and CDR2 FQGTGA. The V and J ends lost 4 bases and 3 bases, in that order; junction bases with no gene match: 6. CDR3 length: 15 residues. The CDR3, as DNA: TGTGCCAGCAGCTCACAGCGGGGGCCTACAGATACGCAGTATTTT. Translated: CASSSQRGPTDTQYF.

The J gene is TRBJ1-2, the V gene TRBV7-9; no clear D. The length of the CDR3 is 13 residues. CDR1 is SEHNR, CDR2 FQNEAQ, per germline (reference sequence). The germline V and J ends were trimmed by 5 bases and 4 bases, with 11 bases remaining between them. CDR3: CASSANRGYGYTF. The DNA of the CDR3 is TGTGCCAGCAGCGCTAATAGAGGCTATGGCTACACCTTC.

This chain links TRBV6-5 with TRBJ2-1, with D unclear. The V and J ends lost 6 bases and 5 bases respectively, with 11 bases between them. The CDR3 loop spans 13 amino acids. Germline V gene sequence: CDR1 MNHEY, CDR2 SVGAGI. The CDR3 bases are TGTGCCAGCAGGTCCGGGTACGACAATGAGCAGTTCTTC. This sequence encodes CASRSGYDNEQFF.

The chain employs TRBV6-4 and TRBJ2-7, with no clear D. From germline, CDR1 is MRHNA and CDR2 SNTAGT. There are 17 residues in the CDR3. The V and J ends lost 11 bases and 0 bases respectively, with 26 bases between them. CDR3 nucleotide sequence: TGTGCCGGCAAAGCTGGTTCGAGGCGGATGAGCTCCTACGAGCAGTACTTC. It encodes CAGKAGSRRMSSYEQYF.

The chain recombines TRBV14 with TRBJ1-1, with 7 nucleotides matching TRBD1. Germline V gives CDR1 SGHDN, CDR2 FVKESK. J was trimmed by 3 bases and V by 4 bases; bases with no gene match: 2. The CDR3 runs 13 residues. CDR3 bases: TGTGCCAGCAGCCTAACAGGGGACACTGAAGCTTTCTTT. This encodes CASSLTGDTEAFF.

The genes are TRBV7-2 and TRBJ2-3; 7 bases fit TRBD2. V dropped 4 bases and J dropped 7; count of bases not matched to a gene: 5. CDR1 and CDR2 (germline): SGHTA, FQGNSA. This CDR3 is built from 13 residues. This CDR3 is CASSSGTTNTQYF. CDR3 coding DNA: TGTGCCAGCAGCTCAGGGACTACCAATACGCAGTATTTT.

This sequence joins TRBV27 and TRBJ1-3; 7 nucleotides agree with TRBD1. Germline lookup yields CDR1 MNHEY and CDR2 SMNVEV (reference sequence). J lost 4 bases, V lost 5 bases, and 5 bases had no gene match. The CDR3 sequence is 14 residues long. In DNA form, the CDR3 reads TGTGCCAGCAGTCTGACAGGGCTCGGAAACACCATATATTTT. This sequence encodes CASSLTGLGNTIYF.

This clone was detected once. For the CDR3, the DNA is TGTGCCAGCAGCTTCAGGGAAAACGGGGCCAACGTCCTGACTTTC. Translating it yields CASSFRENGANVLTF. The chain combines TRBV5-6 with TRBJ2-6, with a weak D call TRBD1 (5 bases). Trimming removed 2 bases from V and 4 bases from J, with 10 bases in between. Germline loops: CDR1 SGHDT, CDR2 YYEEEE. CDR3 length equals 15 residues.

This clone was picked up a small number of times. The gene calls are TRBV28 and TRBJ1-3; D call uncertain. CDR1 is MDHEN, CDR2 SYDVKM, per germline. This CDR3 is 13 amino acids long. Between the trimmed V and J ends, which lost 5 bases and 4 bases, there was a span of 9 bases. CDR3 sequence (DNA): TGTGCCAGCAGTCTACTACACGGAAACACCATATATTTT. Amino acids: CASSLLHGNTIYF.

This chain connects TRBV19 to TRBJ2-5, with a weak D call TRBD2 (5 bases). Germline CDR1 reads LNHDA; CDR2 reads SQIVND (reference sequence). There are 13 residues in the CDR3. The V and J ends lost 3 bases and 2 bases respectively, with 7 bases between them. The CDR3 reads CASSMDFQETQYF. CDR3 DNA: TGTGCCAGTAGTATGGACTTTCAAGAGACCCAGTACTTC.